A single sample is the source of the 22 T cell receptor beta chains below, sequenced in a study of a mutant IDH1 vaccine in newly diagnosed glioma. What these receptors recognize is not known. Using immunoSEQ multiplex PCR, the repertoire was profiled, and TCRdb retains in-frame clones only, with some absent. The data show about 42,000 clones, 83% seen once. The sample's time point: week 35, safety follow-up. In every dose of vaccine, 300 ug of mutant IDH1 20-mer peptide was given alongside topical imiquimod. The material sequenced was PBMCs, taken from a glioma patient whose treatment included an IDH1 peptide vaccine. These receptors all come from a woman between 50 and 59 years old with glioma.

In this sample, this clone turned up once. The chain is built from TRBV19 and TRBJ1-1; a weak D match, TRBD1 (5 bases). This CDR3 has 12 residues. Germline-derived CDR1 and CDR2 are LNHDA and SQIVND (reference sequence). Trimming took 1 base from V and 7 from J, leaving 7 bases between them. Here the CDR3 DNA reads TGTGCCAGTAGTATAGGGGGGTTTGAAGCTTTCTTT. Translation: CASSIGGFEAFF.

This clone turned up a few times. The chain couples TRBV30 to TRBJ2-2; 7 bases fit TRBD1. V lost 0 bases and J lost 7; bases outside the gene matches: 5. In germline, CDR1 is GTSNPN, CDR2 SVGIG (reference sequence). This CDR3 comprises 14 residues. The CDR3 loop reads CAWSVRAGGGELFF. As DNA, the CDR3 is TGTGCCTGGAGTGTAAGGGCAGGGGGCGGGGAGCTGTTTTTT.

The rearrangement uses TRBV5-1 and TRBJ2-7, with TRBD2 as a possible D gene (5 bases). Trimming took off 4 bases at V and 2 bases at J, with 19 bases between the two ends. This CDR3 has 16 residues. Germline lookup yields CDR1 SGHRS and CDR2 YFSETQ. Written as DNA, the CDR3 is TGCGCCAGCAGCCCCGTTTTGGGGAGCCGGGCCTACGAGCAGTACTTC. It specifies CASSPVLGSRAYEQYF.

This clone is termed medium-sized. The chain links TRBV6-1 to TRBJ2-3; TRBD1 matches at 11 bases. V lost 4 bases to trimming and J lost 4 bases; unmatched junction nucleotides: 1. Looked up from germline, CDR1 is MNHNS and CDR2 is SASEGT. CDR3 length: 14 amino acids. The CDR3, as DNA: TGTGCCAGCAGTGGGACAGGGGGCGCAGATACGCAGTATTTT. This translates into CASSGTGGADTQYF.

V and J are TRBV19 and TRBJ2-4, with TRBD1 as a possible D gene (6 bases). The germline V and J ends were trimmed by 1 base and 0 bases, with 10 bases remaining between them. CDR3 length equals 16 residues. Germline loops: CDR1 LNHDA, CDR2 SQIVND (reference sequence). The CDR3: CASSIGTRGAKNIQYF. The DNA for the CDR3 is TGTGCCAGTAGTATAGGTACCAGGGGAGCCAAAAACATTCAGTACTTC.

The chain is built from TRBV6-1 and TRBJ1-1, with D unresolved. Trimming shortened V by 7 bases and J by 4 bases, and 13 bases separated the two germline ends. Germline V gives CDR1 MNHNS, CDR2 SASEGT. The CDR3 spans 13 residues. The CDR3 spells CASTEGYGTEAFF. The CDR3 coding sequence is TGTGCCAGCACGGAGGGATATGGCACTGAAGCTTTCTTT.

The chain employs TRBV4-1 and TRBJ1-4, with D perhaps matching TRBD1 (5 bases). The V end lost 5 bases, the J end lost 5 bases, and 15 bases lay between the germline ends. Germline CDR1 is MGHRA and CDR2 is YSYEKL. This CDR3 comprises 15 residues. The chain's CDR3 is CASSYQGGRNEKLFF. DNA for the CDR3: TGCGCCAGCAGCTACCAGGGAGGACGAAATGAAAAACTGTTTTTT.

CDR3 sequence reads: CASSVVGLAGTNNEQFF. Written as DNA, the CDR3 is TGTGCCAGCAGCGTAGTTGGACTAGCGGGGACAAACAATGAGCAGTTCTTC. V gene TRBV9 combines with J gene TRBJ2-1, with 12 bases fitting TRBD2. The CDR3 has 17 amino acids. Per the germline V gene, CDR1 is SGDLS and CDR2 is YYNGEE. Trimming at V came to 0 bases and at J to 5 bases, leaving 6 bases not matched to a gene.

The chain uses TRBV11-1 and TRBJ2-7, with D hard to call. The CDR3 spans 15 residues. V lost 0 bases to trimming and J lost 0 bases, with 9 bases between them. Germline CDR1 SGHAT, CDR2 FQDESV (reference sequence). Here the CDR3 DNA reads TGTGCCAGCAGCTTAGCCGCAGCAAGCTCCTACGAGCAGTACTTC. Encoded protein: CASSLAAASSYEQYF.

The chain combines TRBV12-5 with TRBJ2-5, with TRBD2 identical over 11 bases. The CDR3 sequence is 17 residues long. Germline V gene data show CDR1 as LGHNT and CDR2 as FRNRAP. V was clipped by 0 bases and J by 2 bases; unmatched bases: 5. CDR3 bases: TGTGCTAGTGGTTTGGTACAGACTAGCGGGGCTCAAGAGACCCAGTACTTC. Residues: CASGLVQTSGAQETQYF.

DNA for the CDR3: TGTGCCAGCAGTCCTAGCGCCTCCTACACAGATACGCAGTATTTT. Its translation: CASSPSASYTDTQYF. The chain links TRBV2 to TRBJ2-3; possible D gene TRBD2, 6 bases. The CDR3 has 15 amino acids. Trimming left V 5 bases short and J 2 bases short, with 14 bases between. Germline V gene data show CDR1 as SNHLY and CDR2 as FYNNEI. Supplemented by reference TRBV2 and TRBJ2-3, the full variable domain reads EPEVTQTPSHQVTQMGQEVILRCVPISNHLYFYWYRQILGQKVEFLVSFYNNEISEKSEIFDDQFSVERPDGSNFTLKIRSTKLEDSAMYFCASSPSASYTDTQYFGPGTRLTVL.

The chain recombines TRBV7-3 with TRBJ2-1; weak D call: TRBD2 (7 bases). The CDR3 is made up of 12 amino acids. Looked up from germline, CDR1 is SGHTA and CDR2 is FQGTGA. V was shortened by 1 base and J by 12 bases, with 10 bases between the two germline ends. The CDR3, as DNA: TGTGCCAGCAGCTTAAGGCGGGGGCTGCAGTTCTTC. This translates into CASSLRRGLQFF.

V gene TRBV10-2 combines with J gene TRBJ1-5; D is uncertain. CDR1 is WSHSY, CDR2 SAAADI, per germline. Trimming shortened V by 7 bases and J by 0 bases, and 7 bases separated the two germline ends. This CDR3 region has 13 residues. This CDR3 reads CASKANSNQPQHF. CDR3 bases: TGCGCCAGCAAGGCGAATAGCAATCAGCCCCAGCATTTT.

The chain couples TRBV2 to TRBJ2-3, with a tentative D call TRBD1 (6 bases). Trimming pared 6 bases from V and 4 bases from J, leaving 14 bases between. The CDR3 is 14 residues long. CDR1 is SNHLY and CDR2 is FYNNEI in the germline V gene. The CDR3 here is CASSEVGGPDTQYF. CDR3 DNA: TGTGCCAGCAGCGAGGTAGGGGGTCCAGATACGCAGTATTTT. Using reference TRBV2 and TRBJ2-3 for the parts outside the CDR3, the full variable domain is EPEVTQTPSHQVTQMGQEVILRCVPISNHLYFYWYRQILGQKVEFLVSFYNNEISEKSEIFDDQFSVERPDGSNFTLKIRSTKLEDSAMYFCASSEVGGPDTQYFGPGTRLTVL.

The chain employs TRBV27 and TRBJ1-3; D gene ambiguous. The ends were cut back, 6 bases at V and 4 bases at J, with 19 bases in the middle. Germline V CDR1 and CDR2: MNHEY, SMNVEV (reference sequence). There are 16 residues in the CDR3. The CDR3 reads CASSSMGRLGGNTIYF. The CDR3 bases are TGTGCCAGCAGCAGTATGGGCCGCCTTGGAGGAAACACCATATATTTT.

CDR3 nucleotide sequence: TGTGCCAGCAGTTTTCCCTCCGGGACAGGGGCTGGCTACACCTTC. Translation: CASSFPSGTGAGYTF. This chain connects TRBV2 to TRBJ1-2; 10 bases map to TRBD1. The trim removed 5 bases at V and 7 bases at J, leaving 10 bases unmatched. This CDR3 contains 15 residues. CDR1 is SNHLY, CDR2 FYNNEI, per germline.

The rearrangement links TRBV5-6 to TRBJ2-7, with D unclear. Germline assignment: CDR1 SGHDT and CDR2 YYEEEE. V was cut by 4 bases and J by 1 base, with 6 bases left in between. The CDR3 has 12 residues. The DNA for the CDR3 is TGTGCCAGCAGCCGCAAGTCCTACGAGCAGTACTTC. This codes for CASSRKSYEQYF.

This chain links TRBV30 with TRBJ1-1; D unclear. Trimming took 5 bases from V and 5 from J, leaving 9 bases between them. Germline V gene data show CDR1 as GTSNPN and CDR2 as SVGIG (reference sequence). This CDR3 comprises 11 residues. The CDR3, as DNA: TGTGCCTGGCTTTCTTCGACTGAAGCTTTCTTT. It codes for CAWLSSTEAFF.

The chain couples TRBV28 to TRBJ2-7; possible D gene TRBD2, 5 bases. Germline V gene data show CDR1 as MDHEN and CDR2 as SYDVKM. Trimming stripped 7 bases from V and 2 bases from J, with 12 bases between. The CDR3 has 13 residues. CDR3 sequence: CASMEAVTYEQYF. Written as DNA, the CDR3 is TGTGCCAGCATGGAGGCCGTCACCTACGAGCAGTACTTC.

V gene TRBV20-1 combines with J gene TRBJ2-7; D ambiguous. The length of the CDR3 is 10 residues. The germline CDR1 and CDR2 sequences are DFQATT and SNEGSKA (reference sequence). Trimming took off 5 bases at V and 3 bases at J, with 5 bases between the two ends. In DNA form, the CDR3 reads TGCAGTGCTGGAAACTACGAGCAGTACTTC. Translated: CSAGNYEQYF.

The chain has TRBV5-4 and TRBJ1-1, with D unclear. The V gene lost 6 bases and the J gene lost 4 bases, with 16 bases spanning the gap. Germline V gene sequence: CDR1 SGHNT, CDR2 YYREEE (reference sequence). This CDR3 spans 14 amino acids. The CDR3 is CASNDVGGPTEAFF. As DNA, the CDR3 is TGTGCCAGCAATGACGTTGGTGGGCCCACTGAAGCTTTCTTT. Variable domain in full (rest from reference TRBV5-4 and TRBJ1-1): ETGVTQSPTHLIKTRGQQVTLRCSSQSGHNTVSWYQQALGQGPQFIFQYYREEENGRGNFPPRFSGLQFPNYSSELNVNALELDDSALYLCASNDVGGPTEAFFGQGTRLTVV.

V gene TRBV27 combines with J gene TRBJ2-7, with a weak D call TRBD2 (7 bases). CDR3 length equals 15 residues. Germline V gives CDR1 MNHEY, CDR2 SMNVEV (reference sequence). The ends were cut back, 2 bases at V and 4 bases at J, with 15 bases in the middle. The DNA of the CDR3 is TGTGCCAGCAGTTTAAGGGGGGGAGTTGAGTACGAGCAGTACTTC. It translates to CASSLRGGVEYEQYF.